One sample yielded the 9 T cell receptor beta chains listed below, sequenced in a study of vaccination effects on CD4 cells after COVID-19. Antigen-specific CD4+ T cells were first expanded with viral peptide pools by the ViraFEST assay and only then sequenced. An approximately nine-day culture period preceded the isolation of CD4+ T cells. Two doses of either BNT162b2 or mRNA-1273 were given to each participant. Their cognate antigens are unknown. Profiling relied on immunoSEQ multiplex PCR, and the TCRdb table lists in-frame clones only, not all of them. The data show about 30,000 clones, over 80% seen once. The sequenced sample was CD4+ T cells from PBMCs cultured with SARS-CoV-2 spike peptides, obtained after COVID-19 vaccination. The source is a human donor who received a COVID-19 vaccine. Some clones in this sample may be carry-over from other donors' samples.

The gene calls are TRBV29-1 and TRBJ2-5; tentative D call: TRBD2 (7 bases). Germline CDR1 is SQVTM and CDR2 is ANQGSEA. Trimming removed 5 bases at V and 1 base at J, with 17 bases between. The CDR3 sequence is 15 residues long. CDR3: CSVPVWGGAQETQYF. The CDR3, as DNA: TGCAGCGTTCCCGTCTGGGGGGGGGCCCAAGAGACCCAGTACTTC.

The gene calls are TRBV30 and TRBJ2-3, with TRBD1 as a possible D gene (6 bases). The germline V and J ends were trimmed by 2 bases and 2 bases, with 11 bases remaining between them. The CDR3 covers 14 residues. Per the germline V gene, CDR1 is GTSNPN and CDR2 is SVGIG (reference sequence). CDR3 in DNA: TGTGCCTGGAGTCGAACAGGGTTCACAGATACGCAGTATTTT. This codes for CAWSRTGFTDTQYF.

V usage is TRBV15 and J usage is TRBJ2-7; TRBD2 matches 13 bases. V shed 6 bases and J 3 bases; nucleotides not matched to a gene: 11. Germline V gives CDR1 LNHNV, CDR2 YYDKDF (reference sequence). The CDR3 has 17 residues. The CDR3 region is CATRRDVGTSGVYEQYV. DNA of the CDR3: TGTGCCACCAGGAGGGACGTCGGGACTAGCGGGGTCTACGAGCAGTACGTC.

CDR3 bases: TGTGCCAGCAGCTTGATAGTTATATTTGGGTCCGGGAGCAATCAGCCCCAGCATTTT. Amino acid sequence: CASSLIVIFGSGSNQPQHF. The chain carries TRBV5-8 and TRBJ1-5; D call uncertain. Per the germline V gene, CDR1 is SGHTS and CDR2 is YDEGEE. This CDR3 contains 19 residues. V lost 1 base to trimming and J lost 1 base, with 21 bases between them.

This chain connects TRBV20-1 to TRBJ2-5; TRBD2 aligns across 15 bases. The V segment lost 5 bases and the J segment 2 bases; nucleotides outside the gene matches: 3. Germline values: CDR1 DFQATT, CDR2 SNEGSKA (reference sequence). The CDR3 is 15 amino acids. CDR3 DNA: TGCAGTGCTCGTGGACTAGCGGGGGGGCAAGAGACCCAGTACTTC. Amino acids: CSARGLAGGQETQYF.

This chain joins TRBV28 and TRBJ1-2; tentatively, D is TRBD1 (6 bases). CDR1 and CDR2 (germline): MDHEN, SYDVKM. The CDR3 loop spans 14 amino acids. The V and J ends lost 6 bases and 5 bases respectively, with 16 bases between them. CDR3 coding DNA: TGTGCCAGCAGGGGGGCCATGGGGGCTTATGGCTACACCTTC. Residues: CASRGAMGAYGYTF.

This rearrangement joins TRBV24-1 to TRBJ1-5; 8 bases match TRBD1. Germline V gene lookup returns CDR1 KGHDR and CDR2 SFDVKD. J gave up 5 bases and V 3 bases, and 8 bases lay outside the gene matches. This CDR3 region has 16 residues. The CDR3 here is CATSDAGTGGYQPQHF. CDR3 nucleotide sequence: TGTGCCACCAGTGATGCCGGGACAGGCGGATATCAGCCCCAGCATTTT.

The V and J genes are TRBV19 and TRBJ2-2, with 8 bases matching TRBD1. Germline V gene sequence: CDR1 LNHDA, CDR2 SQIVND (reference sequence). J gave up 5 bases and V 8 bases, and 7 bases lay outside the gene matches. This CDR3 has 14 amino acids. CDR3 residues: CASQGARETGELFF. The CDR3 DNA reads as TGTGCCAGTCAGGGGGCTAGGGAAACCGGGGAGCTGTTTTTT.

In its sample, this clone ranks as medium-sized. This sequence joins TRBV4-1 and TRBJ2-2; the D is unclear. Germline CDR1 reads MGHRA; CDR2 reads YSYEKL. The CDR3 covers 16 residues. V lost 4 bases and J lost 5, with 17 bases in between. The CDR3 here is CASSPVPVIATGELFF. In DNA, the CDR3 is TGCGCCAGCAGCCCTGTACCCGTTATTGCGACCGGGGAGCTGTTTTTT.